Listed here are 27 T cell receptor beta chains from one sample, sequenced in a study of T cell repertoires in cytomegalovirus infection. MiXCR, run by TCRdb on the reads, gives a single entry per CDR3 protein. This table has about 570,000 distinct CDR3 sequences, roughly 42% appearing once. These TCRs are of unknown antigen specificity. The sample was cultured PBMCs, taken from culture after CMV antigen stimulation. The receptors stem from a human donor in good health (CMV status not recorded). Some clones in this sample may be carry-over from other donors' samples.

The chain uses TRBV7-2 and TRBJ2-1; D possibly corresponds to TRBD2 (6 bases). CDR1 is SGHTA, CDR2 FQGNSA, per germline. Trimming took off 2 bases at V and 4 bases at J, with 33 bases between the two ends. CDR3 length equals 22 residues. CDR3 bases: TGTGCCAGCAGCTTATGGAGGAAAAAGGGAGGAGGTCTTCGAACGGTATACAATGAGCAGTTCTTC. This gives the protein CASSLWRKKGGGLRTVYNEQFF.

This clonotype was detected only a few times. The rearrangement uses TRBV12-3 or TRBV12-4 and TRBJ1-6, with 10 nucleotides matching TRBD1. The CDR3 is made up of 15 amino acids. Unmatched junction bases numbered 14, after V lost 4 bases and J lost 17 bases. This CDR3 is CASSSLPGTGARVHF. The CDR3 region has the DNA TGTGCCAGCAGTTCCCTACCCGGGACAGGGGCTCGGGTCCACTTT.

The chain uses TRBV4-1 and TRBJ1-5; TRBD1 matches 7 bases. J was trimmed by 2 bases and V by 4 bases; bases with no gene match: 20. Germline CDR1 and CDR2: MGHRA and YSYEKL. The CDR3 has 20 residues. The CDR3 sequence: CASSPRIRAEQGSGNQPQHF. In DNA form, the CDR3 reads TGCGCCAGCAGCCCAAGGATAAGGGCCGAACAGGGGTCGGGCAATCAGCCCCAGCATTTT.

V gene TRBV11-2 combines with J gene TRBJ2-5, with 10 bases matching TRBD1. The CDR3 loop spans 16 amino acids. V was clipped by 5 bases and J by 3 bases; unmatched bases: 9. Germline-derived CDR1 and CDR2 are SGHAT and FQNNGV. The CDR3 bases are TGTGCCAGCAGCCCCCGATCGGGACAGGGGAAAGAGACCCAGTACTTC. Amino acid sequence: CASSPRSGQGKETQYF.

DNA for the CDR3: TGCGCCAGCAGCCAAGATTTCTGGGGGCGGAACACTGAAGCTTTCTTT. Translation gives CASSQDFWGRNTEAFF. This chain joins TRBV4-1 and TRBJ1-1, with D perhaps matching TRBD1 (6 bases). The CDR3 runs 16 residues. In germline, CDR1 is MGHRA, CDR2 YSYEKL. Trimming shortened V by 0 bases and J by 1 base, and 12 bases separated the two germline ends.

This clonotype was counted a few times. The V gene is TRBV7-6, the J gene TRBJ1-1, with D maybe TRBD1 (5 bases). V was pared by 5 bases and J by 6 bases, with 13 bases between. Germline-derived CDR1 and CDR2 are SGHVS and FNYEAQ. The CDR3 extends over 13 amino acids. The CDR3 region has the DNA TGTGCCAGCAGCCCGGTGGGGGGGTCTGAAGCTTTCTTT. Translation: CASSPVGGSEAFF.

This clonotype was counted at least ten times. The CDR3 sequence: CASSYRGQASYNEQFF. The DNA of the CDR3 is TGTGCCAGCAGCTACAGGGGGCAGGCCTCCTACAATGAGCAGTTCTTC. The chain uses TRBV7-2 and TRBJ2-1; 9 bases match TRBD1. Losses at the gene ends were 4 bases for V and 0 bases for J; bases not matched to a gene: 4. Germline V CDR1 and CDR2: SGHTA, FQGNSA. The CDR3 consists of 16 residues.

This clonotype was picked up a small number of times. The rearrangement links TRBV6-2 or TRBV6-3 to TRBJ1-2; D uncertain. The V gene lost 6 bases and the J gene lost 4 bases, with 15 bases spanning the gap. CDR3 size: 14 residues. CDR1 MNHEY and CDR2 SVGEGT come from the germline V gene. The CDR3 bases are TGTGCCAGCAGCTCCAGGACTACTGGCTATGGCTACACCTTC. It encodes CASSSRTTGYGYTF.

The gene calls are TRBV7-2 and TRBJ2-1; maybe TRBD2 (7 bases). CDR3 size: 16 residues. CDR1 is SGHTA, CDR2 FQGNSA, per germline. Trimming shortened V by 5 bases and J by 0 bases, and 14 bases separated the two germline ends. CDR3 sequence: CASSRGGGASYNEQFF. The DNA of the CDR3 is TGTGCCAGCAGCCGTGGGGGGGGGGCCTCCTACAATGAGCAGTTCTTC.

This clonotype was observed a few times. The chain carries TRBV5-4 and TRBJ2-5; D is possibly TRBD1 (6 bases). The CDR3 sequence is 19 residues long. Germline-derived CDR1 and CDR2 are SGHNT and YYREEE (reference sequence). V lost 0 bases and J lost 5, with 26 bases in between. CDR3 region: CASSLAKGDPPAELETQYF. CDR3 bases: TGTGCCAGCAGCTTGGCCAAGGGGGACCCACCTGCGGAGTTGGAGACCCAGTACTTC.

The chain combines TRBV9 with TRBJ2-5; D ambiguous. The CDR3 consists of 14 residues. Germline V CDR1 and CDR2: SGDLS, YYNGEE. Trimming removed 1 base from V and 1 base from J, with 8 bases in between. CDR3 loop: CASSVQDGQETQYF. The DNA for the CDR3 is TGTGCCAGCAGCGTACAAGATGGCCAAGAGACCCAGTACTTC.

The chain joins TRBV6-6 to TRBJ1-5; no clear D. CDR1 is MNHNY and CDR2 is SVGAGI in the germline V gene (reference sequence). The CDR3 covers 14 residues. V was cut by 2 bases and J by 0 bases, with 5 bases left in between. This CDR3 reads CASSYGDSNQPQHF. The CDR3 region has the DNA TGTGCCAGCAGTTACGGGGATAGCAATCAGCCCCAGCATTTT.

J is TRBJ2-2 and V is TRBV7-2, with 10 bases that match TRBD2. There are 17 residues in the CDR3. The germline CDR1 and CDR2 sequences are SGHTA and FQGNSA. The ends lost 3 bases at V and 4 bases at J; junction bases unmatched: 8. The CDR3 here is CASSLTLAGAGTGELFF. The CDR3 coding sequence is TGTGCCAGCAGCTTGACCCTAGCGGGAGCGGGCACCGGGGAGCTGTTTTTT.

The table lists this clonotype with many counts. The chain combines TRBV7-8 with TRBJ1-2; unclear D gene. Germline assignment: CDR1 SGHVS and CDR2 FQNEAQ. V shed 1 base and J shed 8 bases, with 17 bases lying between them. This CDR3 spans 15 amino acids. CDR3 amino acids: CASSLVRTATEGYTF. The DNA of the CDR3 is TGTGCCAGCAGCTTAGTACGGACTGCGACGGAGGGCTACACCTTC.

CDR3 residues: CASSPPGRIFFGELFF. CDR3 nucleotides: TGTGCCAGCAGCCCTCCGGGACGAATTTTTTTCGGGGAGCTGTTTTTT. The chain has TRBV2 and TRBJ2-2; either TRBD1 or TRBD2 may fit D (5 bases each). The V gene lost 6 bases and the J gene lost 7 bases, with 21 bases spanning the gap. Germline CDR1 SNHLY, CDR2 FYNNEI. The CDR3 is 16 residues long.

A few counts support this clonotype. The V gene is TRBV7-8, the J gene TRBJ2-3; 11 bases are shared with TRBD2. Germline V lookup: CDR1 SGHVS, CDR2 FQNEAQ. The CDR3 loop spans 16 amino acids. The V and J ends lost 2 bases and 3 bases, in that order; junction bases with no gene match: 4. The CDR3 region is CASSLIRLAGTDTQYF. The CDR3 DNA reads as TGTGCCAGCAGCTTAATAAGACTAGCGGGAACAGATACGCAGTATTTT.

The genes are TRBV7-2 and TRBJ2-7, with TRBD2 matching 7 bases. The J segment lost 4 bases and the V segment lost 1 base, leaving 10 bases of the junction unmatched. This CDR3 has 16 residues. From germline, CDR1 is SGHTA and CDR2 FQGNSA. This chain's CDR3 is CASSLGAGRGLYEQYF. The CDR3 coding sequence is TGTGCCAGCAGCTTAGGTGCGGGGAGGGGATTGTACGAGCAGTACTTC.

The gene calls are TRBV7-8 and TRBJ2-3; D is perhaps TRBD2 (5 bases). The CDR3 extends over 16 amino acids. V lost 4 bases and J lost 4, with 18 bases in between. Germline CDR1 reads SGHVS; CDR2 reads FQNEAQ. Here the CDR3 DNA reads TGTGCCAGCAGCTCCCGTCTACTAGAAATGGCAGATACGCAGTATTTT. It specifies CASSSRLLEMADTQYF. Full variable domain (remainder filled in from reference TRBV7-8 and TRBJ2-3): GAGVSQSPRYKVAKRGQDVALRCDPISGHVSLFWYQQALGQGPEFLTYFQNEAQLDKSGLPSDRFFAERPEGSVSTLKIQRTQQEDSAVYLCASSSRLLEMADTQYFGPGTRLTVL.

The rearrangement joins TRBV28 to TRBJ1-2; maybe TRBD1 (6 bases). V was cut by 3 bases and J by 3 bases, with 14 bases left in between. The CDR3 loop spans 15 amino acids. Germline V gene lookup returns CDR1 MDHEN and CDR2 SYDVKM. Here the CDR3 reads CASSLGAWGHYGYTF. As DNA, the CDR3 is TGTGCCAGCAGTTTGGGGGCGTGGGGGCACTATGGCTACACCTTC.

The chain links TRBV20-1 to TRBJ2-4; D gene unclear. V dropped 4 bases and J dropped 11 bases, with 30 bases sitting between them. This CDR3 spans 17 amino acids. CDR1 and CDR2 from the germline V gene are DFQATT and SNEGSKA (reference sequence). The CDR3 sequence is CSATPTLGLKDKFLQYF. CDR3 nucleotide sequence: TGCAGTGCTACTCCAACTTTGGGCCTTAAGGATAAGTTCCTTCAGTACTTC.

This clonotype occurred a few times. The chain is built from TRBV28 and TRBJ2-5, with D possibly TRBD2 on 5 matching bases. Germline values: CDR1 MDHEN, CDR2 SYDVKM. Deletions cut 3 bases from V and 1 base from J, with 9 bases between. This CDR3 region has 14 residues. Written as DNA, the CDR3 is TGTGCCAGCAGTTTTAGGAGGCTCCAAGAGACCCAGTACTTC. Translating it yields CASSFRRLQETQYF.

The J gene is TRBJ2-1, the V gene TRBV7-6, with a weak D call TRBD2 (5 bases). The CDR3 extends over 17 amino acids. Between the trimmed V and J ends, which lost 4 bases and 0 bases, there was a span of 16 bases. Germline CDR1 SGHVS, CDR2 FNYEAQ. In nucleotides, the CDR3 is TGTGCCAGCAGCTCCGGCCTCGATGGAGGCTCCTACAATGAGCAGTTCTTC. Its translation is CASSSGLDGGSYNEQFF.

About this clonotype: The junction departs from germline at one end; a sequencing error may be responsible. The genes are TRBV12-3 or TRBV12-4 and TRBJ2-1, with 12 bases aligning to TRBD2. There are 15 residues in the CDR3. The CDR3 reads CASSFGTSGYSEQFF. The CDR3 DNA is TGTGCCAGCAGTTTCGGGACTAGCGGGTACAGTGAGCAGTTCTTC.

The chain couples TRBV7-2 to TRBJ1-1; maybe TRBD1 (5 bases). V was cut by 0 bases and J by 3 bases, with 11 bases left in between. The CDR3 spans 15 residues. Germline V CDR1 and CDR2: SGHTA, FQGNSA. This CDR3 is CASSLAGPGDTEAFF. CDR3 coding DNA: TGTGCCAGCAGCTTAGCGGGGCCCGGGGACACTGAAGCTTTCTTT.

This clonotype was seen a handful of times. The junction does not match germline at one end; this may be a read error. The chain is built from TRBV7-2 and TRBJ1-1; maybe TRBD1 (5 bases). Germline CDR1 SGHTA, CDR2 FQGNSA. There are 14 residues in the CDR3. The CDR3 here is CASSLVRGPTGAFF. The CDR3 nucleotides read TGTGCCAGCAGCTTAGTTCGGGGCCCCACTGGAGCTTTCTTT.

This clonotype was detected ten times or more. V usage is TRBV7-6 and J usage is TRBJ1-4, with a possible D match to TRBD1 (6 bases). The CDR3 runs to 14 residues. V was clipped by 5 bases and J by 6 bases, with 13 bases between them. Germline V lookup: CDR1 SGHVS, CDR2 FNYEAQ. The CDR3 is CASSTQGADEKLFF. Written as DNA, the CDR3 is TGTGCCAGCAGCACACAGGGAGCGGATGAAAAACTGTTTTTT.

CDR3 DNA: TGTGCCAGCAGCTTCGGGACAGGGAAAGAAGAGACCCAGTACTTC. This codes for CASSFGTGKEETQYF. The chain employs TRBV7-9 and TRBJ2-5; the match to TRBD1 covers 9 bases. The V gene's germline CDR1 is SEHNR and CDR2 FQNEAQ (reference sequence). Trimming removed 3 bases from V and 3 bases from J; junction bases left unmatched: 5. The length of the CDR3 is 15 residues.